The 25 T cell receptor beta chains given below trace back to one sample, sequenced in a study of long-term antiretroviral therapy in people with HIV. This was the immunoSEQ v3.0 assay at survey level. The data were produced by immunoSEQ multiplex PCR, yet TCRdb's version contains in-frame clones alone and is incomplete. The data hold some 22,000 clones, with 82% observed a single time. The sample consisted of unsorted PBMCs, taken at the start of antiretroviral therapy. Receptors were obtained from a man aged 45 to 65 with HIV.

J is TRBJ2-2 and V is TRBV7-9; maybe TRBD2 (6 bases). V lost 1 base to trimming and J lost 4 bases, with 22 bases between them. CDR3 length equals 19 residues. CDR1 and CDR2 from the germline V gene are SEHNR and FQNEAQ (reference sequence). Here the CDR3 DNA reads TGTGCCAGCAGCTTAGTTCGGTCGGGGGACTTAGCCCTCACCGGGGAGCTGTTTTTT. Translating gives CASSLVRSGDLALTGELFF.

The genes are TRBV10-3 and TRBJ2-2; D is uncertain. V lost 6 bases, J lost 8 bases, and 16 bases lay in between. The germline V gene has CDR1 ENHRY and CDR2 SYGVKD. This CDR3 is 14 amino acids long. This CDR3 is CAISGRLEAGELFF. Here the CDR3 DNA reads TGTGCCATCAGCGGCCGCTTAGAAGCGGGGGAGCTGTTTTTT.

This chain links TRBV7-2 with TRBJ2-2; the D gene is possibly TRBD1 (5 bases). Germline loops: CDR1 SGHTA, CDR2 FQGNSA. V lost 3 bases and J lost 1, with 6 bases in between. The CDR3 consists of 14 residues. DNA of the CDR3: TGTGCCAGCAGCTTGCAGGGGAACACCGGGGAGCTGTTTTTT. Translating it yields CASSLQGNTGELFF.

This CDR3 is CASSPKPGQFQYF. The CDR3 bases are TGTGCCAGTAGTCCCAAACCGGGACAGTTTCAGTACTTC. The chain joins TRBV19 to TRBJ2-7, with 7 bases aligning to TRBD1. The CDR3 length is 13 residues. Trimming removed 5 bases from V and 10 bases from J; junction bases left unmatched: 11. The germline V gene has CDR1 LNHDA and CDR2 SQIVND (reference sequence).

The rearrangement uses TRBV19 and TRBJ2-7; a possible D gene is TRBD2 (6 bases). V was clipped by 5 bases and J by 7 bases, with 15 bases between them. This CDR3 is built from 13 residues. Germline-derived CDR1 and CDR2 are LNHDA and SQIVND (reference sequence). The CDR3 bases are TGTGCCAGTAGTCCGGGACTCCCTGGGGAGCAGTACTTC. As protein: CASSPGLPGEQYF.

The chain uses TRBV6-5 and TRBJ2-7; D is perhaps TRBD1 or TRBD2 (5 bases each). The CDR3 extends over 15 amino acids. V was trimmed by 6 bases and J by 7 bases, leaving 22 bases between them. CDR1 and CDR2 (germline): MNHEY, SVGAGI. CDR3 region: CASRPTALQEGEQYF. Written as DNA, the CDR3 is TGTGCCAGCAGGCCTACAGCTCTCCAAGAGGGGGAGCAGTACTTC.

The V gene is TRBV28, the J gene TRBJ2-4; 9 positions match TRBD1. This CDR3 is 16 amino acids long. Trimming at V came to 2 bases and at J to 4 bases, leaving 6 bases not matched to a gene. CDR1 and CDR2 from the germline V gene are MDHEN and SYDVKM. CDR3 DNA sequence: TGTGCCAGCAGTTTAGCCCCCGGGACAGGGAAAAACATTCAGTACTTC. This gives the protein CASSLAPGTGKNIQYF.

The genes are TRBV4-3 and TRBJ1-3; D gene unclear. CDR3 length: 15 residues. V lost 0 bases and J 1 base, leaving 7 bases between the germline ends. Per germline, CDR1 LGHNA and CDR2 YSLEER. CDR3 nucleotides: TGCGCCAGCAGCCAAGATAGCGGATCTGGAAACACCATATATTTT. As protein: CASSQDSGSGNTIYF.

The rearrangement joins TRBV9 to TRBJ1-4; tentative D call: TRBD1 (5 bases). Trimming took 3 bases from V and 4 from J, leaving 13 bases between them. Germline V gives CDR1 SGDLS, CDR2 YYNGEE. This CDR3 comprises 15 residues. The CDR3 DNA sequence: TGTGCCAGCAGCGCCCGCTCAGGGCGTAATGAAAAACTGTTTTTT. This sequence encodes CASSARSGRNEKLFF.

This sequence joins TRBV7-9 and TRBJ1-2, with D possibly being TRBD1 (6 bases). CDR3 length: 16 residues. In germline, CDR1 is SEHNR, CDR2 FQNEAQ (reference sequence). The V and J ends lost 1 base and 4 bases respectively, with 16 bases between them. DNA of the CDR3: TGTGCCAGCAGCTTAGATGCATCAGGACAGACCTATGGCTACACCTTC. Translation: CASSLDASGQTYGYTF.

A few counts support this clone. The rearrangement uses TRBV19 and TRBJ1-4; the D is unclear. CDR1 LNHDA and CDR2 SQIVND come from the germline V gene (reference sequence). The V end lost 6 bases, the J end lost 3 bases, and 17 bases lay between the germline ends. The CDR3 loop spans 16 amino acids. Here the CDR3 reads CASSLSAVRANEKLFF. The CDR3 DNA sequence: TGTGCCAGTAGCCTGTCGGCAGTACGGGCTAATGAAAAACTGTTTTTT.

The chain combines TRBV4-1 with TRBJ2-4; 8 nucleotides align to TRBD1. Per germline, CDR1 MGHRA and CDR2 YSYEKL. V lost 4 bases, J lost 6 bases, and 5 bases stayed unmatched. This CDR3 is 14 amino acids long. The CDR3 DNA follows: TGCGCCAGCAGCCGGGGACAGGAGAGAAACATTCAGTACTTC. This codes for CASSRGQERNIQYF.

The chain links TRBV7-9 to TRBJ1-2; possible D gene TRBD1, 5 bases. This CDR3 region has 15 residues. V dropped 5 bases and J dropped 5 bases, with 18 bases sitting between them. Germline V gives CDR1 SEHNR, CDR2 FQNEAQ (reference sequence). CDR3 nucleotides: TGTGCCAGCAGCCTATCCGGGACCCGGGCGTATGGCTACACCTTC. It encodes CASSLSGTRAYGYTF.

V and J are TRBV19 and TRBJ2-1; D possibly matches TRBD1 or TRBD2 (5 bases each). Germline CDR1 LNHDA, CDR2 SQIVND (reference sequence). This CDR3 region has 15 residues. Trimming stripped 3 bases from V and 2 bases from J, with 11 bases between. This CDR3 reads CASSIIGAPYNEQFF. DNA for the CDR3: TGTGCCAGTAGTATCATCGGGGCCCCCTACAATGAGCAGTTCTTC. Looking up the rest from reference TRBV19 and TRBJ2-1 gives the full variable domain: DGGITQSPKYLFRKEGQNVTLSCEQNLNHDAMYWYRQDPGQGLRLIYYSQIVNDFQKGDIAEGYSVSREKKESFPLTVTSAQKNPTAFYLCASSIIGAPYNEQFFGPGTRLTVL.

As regards this clone: A junction end diverges from the germline sequence, so it may reflect a read error. The sample carries other DNA sequences with the same CDR3. The chain is built from TRBV15 and TRBJ1-2; D not certain. The length of the CDR3 is 15 residues. CDR1 and CDR2 from the germline V gene are LNHNV and YYDKDF (reference sequence). DNA of the CDR3: TGTGCCACCAGCAGAACGCCGGGATTTCAGGATGGTTACACCTTC. This gives the protein CATSRTPGFQDGYTF.

The chain combines TRBV28 with TRBJ2-2; D uncertain. Germline V CDR1 and CDR2: MDHEN, SYDVKM. V lost 4 bases, J lost 2 bases, and 8 bases lay in between. The CDR3 consists of 14 residues. Here the CDR3 reads CASSSYINTGELFF. CDR3 DNA sequence: TGTGCCAGCAGTTCATACATTAACACCGGGGAGCTGTTTTTT.

This chain uses TRBV6-6 with TRBJ2-2, with 9 positions matching TRBD1. Germline lookup yields CDR1 MNHNY and CDR2 SVGAGI (reference sequence). This CDR3 is built from 15 residues. The V gene end was trimmed by 2 bases and the J gene end by 4 bases; junction bases not matched to a gene: 2. The CDR3 loop is CASSYGTGSTGELFF. The CDR3 DNA follows: TGTGCCAGCAGTTACGGGACAGGGAGCACCGGGGAGCTGTTTTTT.

J is TRBJ2-3 and V is TRBV27; perhaps D is TRBD1 or TRBD2 (5 bases each). Trimming cost V 6 bases and J 3 bases, with 16 bases left between them. The CDR3 has 15 residues. CDR1 MNHEY and CDR2 SMNVEV come from the germline V gene (reference sequence). CDR3 DNA: TGTGCCAGCAGGATATTCGGGTGGGGGACAGATACGCAGTATTTT. This gives the protein CASRIFGWGTDTQYF.

The chain joins TRBV11-3 to TRBJ1-2, with a tentative D call TRBD1 (5 bases). CDR1 and CDR2 from the germline V gene are SGHNT and YENEEA. The CDR3 spans 15 residues. The V end was cut by 3 bases, the J end by 8 bases, with 19 bases between. The CDR3 region has the DNA TGTGCCAGCAGCTTTGGGGGAGGGGCAGGAGACGGCTACACCTTC. Its protein product is CASSFGGGAGDGYTF.

V and J are TRBV9 and TRBJ2-3; D gene uncertain. The CDR3 totals 13 residues. Germline-derived CDR1 and CDR2 are SGDLS and YYNGEE. Trimming cost V 6 bases and J 2 bases, with 10 bases left between them. CDR3 sequence (DNA): TGTGCCAGCACTACGGAAAACACAGATACGCAGTATTTT. It translates to CASTTENTDTQYF.

The V gene is TRBV13, the J gene TRBJ1-4; D gene uncertain. Looked up from germline, CDR1 is PRHDT and CDR2 is FYEKMQ (reference sequence). The CDR3 runs 14 residues. Trimming left V 0 bases short and J 5 bases short, with 7 bases between. The CDR3 DNA is TGTGCCAGCAGCTTAGGAGGCGGGAATGAAAAACTGTTTTTT. It specifies CASSLGGGNEKLFF.

This sequence joins TRBV29-1 and TRBJ2-7, with 7 bases aligning to TRBD1. This CDR3 has 14 residues. CDR1 is SQVTM and CDR2 is ANQGSEA in the germline V gene. The V and J ends lost 3 bases and 2 bases, in that order; junction bases with no gene match: 7. This CDR3 reads CSVDLGQLTYEQYF. DNA for the CDR3: TGCAGCGTTGATTTGGGACAGCTAACCTACGAGCAGTACTTC.

This chain links TRBV29-1 with TRBJ1-2; 8 bases agree with TRBD1. The V gene's germline CDR1 is SQVTM and CDR2 ANQGSEA. V lost 7 bases and J lost 5; bases outside the gene matches: 12. The CDR3 extends over 14 amino acids. In DNA, the CDR3 is TGCAGCGCACGAGGACAGGGCGAGAGGTATGGCTACACCTTC. It codes for CSARGQGERYGYTF.

The sample holds a few counts of this clone. This sequence joins TRBV5-4 and TRBJ2-7, with D perhaps matching TRBD1 (6 bases). The CDR3 covers 14 residues. Germline V CDR1 and CDR2: SGHNT, YYREEE (reference sequence). The ends were cut back, 0 bases at V and 7 bases at J, with 14 bases in the middle. The CDR3 is CASSLGQDLREQYF. CDR3 sequence (DNA): TGTGCCAGCAGCTTGGGACAGGACCTACGTGAGCAGTACTTC.

CDR3 coding DNA: TGCAGCGTTCTCAGGGGTATGAACACTGAAGCTTTCTTT. This sequence encodes CSVLRGMNTEAFF. This sequence joins TRBV29-1 and TRBJ1-1, with D maybe TRBD1 (6 bases). From germline, CDR1 is SQVTM and CDR2 ANQGSEA. CDR3 length: 13 amino acids. The V end lost 5 bases, the J end lost 0 bases, and 10 bases lay between the germline ends.